Below are 26 T cell receptor beta chains sequenced from a single sample in a study of cytomegalovirus exposure and HLA in healthy donors. The primer mix had 60 Vbeta and 13 Jbeta primers. Repertoires were generated with immunoSEQ multiplex PCR, while TCRdb's copy carries only in-frame clones and drops some. The top ten hold 1.8% of the sample, which has about 210,000 clones, nearly 80% seen once. Sequencing was carried out using PBMCs. These receptor sequences come from a male donor in good health and CMV-seronegative.

The chain couples TRBV4-3 to TRBJ1-2, with a possible D match to TRBD1 (6 bases). The CDR3 loop spans 16 amino acids. V was trimmed by 0 bases and J by 4 bases, leaving 15 bases between them. The germline V gene has CDR1 LGHNA and CDR2 YSLEER. In nucleotides, the CDR3 is TGCGCCAGCAGCCAAGATCGCAGGGGAGAATTCTATGGCTACACCTTC. Encoded protein: CASSQDRRGEFYGYTF.

The table lists this clone with a few counts. The chain employs TRBV9 and TRBJ1-2, with D perhaps matching TRBD1 (6 bases). Between the trimmed V and J ends, which lost 4 bases and 0 bases, there was a span of 13 bases. Germline CDR1 and CDR2: SGDLS and YYNGEE. The CDR3 extends over 15 amino acids. The CDR3 DNA reads as TGTGCCAGCAGCTTATGGACAGATTCTAACTATGGCTACACCTTC. Amino acids: CASSLWTDSNYGYTF.

The genes are TRBV10-3 and TRBJ1-1; a possible D gene is TRBD1 (5 bases). There are 14 residues in the CDR3. V was shortened by 4 bases and J by 4 bases, with 13 bases between the two germline ends. Germline-derived CDR1 and CDR2 are ENHRY and SYGVKD. This CDR3 is CAISGGDPTTEAFF. The DNA for the CDR3 is TGTGCCATCAGTGGGGGGGACCCGACCACTGAAGCTTTCTTT.

The rearrangement links TRBV9 to TRBJ1-3; 8 bases map to TRBD1. The CDR3 is made up of 17 amino acids. The junction had 5 bases not matched to a gene; V was cut back by 0 bases and J by 0 bases. CDR1 SGDLS and CDR2 YYNGEE come from the germline V gene. Here the CDR3 DNA reads TGTGCCAGCAGCGTAGGGGGACAGGCCAACTCTGGAAACACCATATATTTT. Its protein product is CASSVGGQANSGNTIYF.

The genes are TRBV9 and TRBJ1-1; no clear D. The CDR3 spans 15 residues. Germline V gene lookup returns CDR1 SGDLS and CDR2 YYNGEE. V was pared by 0 bases and J by 3 bases, with 12 bases between. CDR3 sequence (DNA): TGTGCCAGCAGCGTAGGAATGGTGGAGCACACTGAAGCTTTCTTT. Its protein is CASSVGMVEHTEAFF. The whole variable domain, remainder taken from reference TRBV9 and TRBJ1-1, is DSGVTQTPKHLITATGQRVTLRCSPRSGDLSVYWYQQSLDQGLQFLIQYYNGEERAKGNILERFSAQQFPDLHSELNLSSLELGDSALYFCASSVGMVEHTEAFFGQGTRLTVV.

A few counts support this clone. V and J are TRBV5-6 and TRBJ1-1; D perhaps matches TRBD1 (6 bases). V lost 6 bases, J lost 8 bases, and 17 bases lay in between. CDR3 length: 13 amino acids. CDR1 SGHDT and CDR2 YYEEEE come from the germline V gene. The CDR3 DNA follows: TGTGCCAGCACCAATTGGGGGGGCGAAGAAGCTTTCTTT. This codes for CASTNWGGEEAFF. Full variable domain (rest looked up from reference TRBV5-6 and TRBJ1-1): DAGVTQSPTHLIKTRGQQVTLRCSPKSGHDTVSWYQQALGQGPQFIFQYYEEEERQRGNFPDRFSGHQFPNYSSELNVNALLLGDSALYLCASTNWGGEEAFFGQGTRLTVV.

This chain uses TRBV19 with TRBJ2-5, with D maybe TRBD2 (5 bases). CDR3 length equals 16 residues. CDR1 LNHDA and CDR2 SQIVND come from the germline V gene (reference sequence). V was pared by 4 bases and J by 1 base, with 16 bases between. In nucleotides, the CDR3 is TGTGCCAGTAGTAACGGGGTAGGCAGGACCCAAGAGACCCAGTACTTC. This gives the protein CASSNGVGRTQETQYF.

This chain uses TRBV28 with TRBJ1-4, with 7 bases that match TRBD1. J gave up 2 bases and V 5 bases, and 5 bases lay outside the gene matches. CDR3 size: 15 residues. Germline V gene data show CDR1 as MDHEN and CDR2 as SYDVKM. CDR3 sequence: CASSAGGTTNEKLFF. As DNA, the CDR3 is TGTGCCAGCAGTGCAGGGGGAACGACTAATGAAAAACTGTTTTTT. The full variable domain, rest sourced from reference TRBV28 and TRBJ1-4, is DVKVTQSSRYLVKRTGEKVFLECVQDMDHENMFWYRQDPGLGLRLIYFSYDVKMKEKGDIPEGYSVSREKKERFSLILESASTNQTSMYLCASSAGGTTNEKLFFGSGTQLSVL.

This chain connects TRBV30 to TRBJ1-1; 10 nucleotides line up with TRBD1. This CDR3 comprises 16 residues. J gave up 0 bases and V 4 bases, and 8 bases lay outside the gene matches. Germline CDR1 and CDR2: GTSNPN and SVGIG (reference sequence). CDR3 loop: CAWTRTGGNLNTEAFF. In DNA form, the CDR3 reads TGTGCCTGGACCCGGACAGGGGGTAACCTGAACACTGAAGCTTTCTTT.

This clone qualifies as medium-sized. The chain links TRBV4-2 to TRBJ2-1; 15 bases line up with TRBD2. The length of the CDR3 is 16 residues. V shed 1 base and J 6 bases; nucleotides not matched to a gene: 1. Germline CDR1 and CDR2: LGHNA and YNFKEQ. CDR3 in amino acids: CASSQGTSGGANEQFF. In DNA form, the CDR3 reads TGTGCCAGCAGCCAAGGGACTAGCGGGGGGGCCAATGAGCAGTTCTTC.

V gene TRBV9 combines with J gene TRBJ1-1, with 7 bases fitting TRBD1. Trimming removed 5 bases from V and 2 bases from J; junction bases left unmatched: 3. This CDR3 region has 13 residues. Looked up from germline, CDR1 is SGDLS and CDR2 is YYNGEE. The CDR3 DNA reads TGTGCCAGCAGTCGGGACAGAAACACTGAAGCTTTCTTT. Translation gives CASSRDRNTEAFF.

The V call is TRBV4-3, the J call TRBJ1-2; D gene uncertain. Per the germline V gene, CDR1 is LGHNA and CDR2 is YSLEER. Trimming took off 0 bases at V and 4 bases at J, with 6 bases between the two ends. The length of the CDR3 is 13 residues. The DNA of the CDR3 is TGCGCCAGCAGCCAAGAGGAGTCCTATGGCTACACCTTC. This gives the protein CASSQEESYGYTF.

Worth noting for this clone: The limits of the CDR3 on the DNA are not certain, so only TCRdb's listed CDR3 is given. The gene calls are TRBV7-2 and TRBJ2-7; the table gives TRBD2 as D, unverified against the DNA. Germline values: CDR1 SGHTA, CDR2 FQGNSA. The CDR3 length is 15 residues, termini included. The CDR3 sequence: CASSSSGGFEYEQYF.

This clone was seen a single time. The chain has TRBV27 and TRBJ2-7; 12 positions agree with TRBD1. Germline-derived CDR1 and CDR2 are MNHEY and SMNVEV (reference sequence). The trim removed 5 bases at V and 4 bases at J, leaving 15 bases unmatched. The CDR3 loop spans 18 amino acids. CDR3 sequence reads: CASSDPISGTGGLYEQYF. The CDR3 DNA is TGTGCCAGCAGTGACCCGATCTCCGGGACAGGGGGCTTATACGAGCAGTACTTC.

V usage is TRBV4-3 and J usage is TRBJ2-1; 13 bases are a match to TRBD2. The junction had 0 bases not matched to a gene; V was cut back by 1 base and J by 6 bases. CDR3 length equals 15 residues. CDR1 and CDR2 from the germline V gene are LGHNA and YSLEER. CDR3 loop: CASSQGTSGSNEQFF. The CDR3 DNA reads as TGCGCCAGCAGCCAAGGGACTAGCGGGAGCAATGAGCAGTTCTTC.

This clone occurred once. The chain combines TRBV5-1 with TRBJ2-5; 10 bases align to TRBD1. Germline values: CDR1 SGHRS, CDR2 YFSETQ. Trimming took 3 bases from V and 4 from J; bases not matched to a gene: 6. The CDR3 length is 15 residues. The CDR3 sequence is CASSYGTGEAETQYF. The CDR3 DNA is TGCGCCAGCAGCTACGGGACAGGGGAGGCAGAGACCCAGTACTTC. Supplemented by reference TRBV5-1 and TRBJ2-5, the full variable domain reads KAGVTQTPRYLIKTRGQQVTLSCSPISGHRSVSWYQQTPGQGLQFLFEYFSETQRNKGNFPGRFSGRQFSNSRSEMNVSTLELGDSALYLCASSYGTGEAETQYFGPGTRLLVL.

Note on this clone: Germline is not matched at one junction end, which may reflect a read error. This chain links TRBV6-4 with TRBJ2-3; D is perhaps TRBD2 (5 bases). The CDR3 consists of 11 residues. CDR1 is MRHNA and CDR2 is SNTAGT in the germline V gene. CDR3 sequence (DNA): TGTGCCACCCCTAGCAAAGATACGCAGTATTTT. Translation gives CATPSKDTQYF.

The chain carries TRBV6-1 and TRBJ1-4, with D possibly matching TRBD1 (6 bases). V lost 4 bases to trimming and J lost 5 bases, with 14 bases between them. Germline V gene sequence: CDR1 MNHNS, CDR2 SASEGT. The CDR3 is made up of 15 amino acids. This CDR3 is CASSGIRGANEKLFF. CDR3 sequence (DNA): TGTGCCAGCAGTGGAATACGGGGGGCGAATGAAAAACTGTTTTTT.

For this clone: One end of the junction is discordant with germline, which a read error may explain. This chain connects TRBV7-9 to TRBJ2-2, with a possible D match to TRBD1 (7 bases). CDR1 is SEHNR and CDR2 is FQNEAQ in the germline V gene (reference sequence). The CDR3 totals 16 residues. The CDR3 sequence: CSSSGGAGGNTGELFF. The CDR3 DNA sequence: TGTTCCAGCAGCGGAGGGGCAGGGGGTAACACCGGGGAGCTGTTTTTT.

The chain uses TRBV5-1 and TRBJ1-2; a possible D gene is TRBD1 (6 bases). The ends were cut back, 0 bases at V and 7 bases at J, with 16 bases in the middle. This CDR3 region has 15 residues. Germline V gene lookup returns CDR1 SGHRS and CDR2 YFSETQ. The chain's CDR3 is CASSLAVGQTSGYTF. For the CDR3, the DNA is TGCGCCAGCAGCTTGGCCGTGGGACAAACGAGTGGCTACACCTTC.

V is TRBV7-3 and J is TRBJ2-2, with 11 bases matching TRBD2. The CDR3 has 18 amino acids. Germline V gives CDR1 SGHTA, CDR2 FQGTGA. V was clipped by 4 bases and J by 0 bases; unmatched bases: 7. The CDR3 DNA reads TGTGCCAGCAGCTCCTACGGGACTAGCGGAACGAACACCGGGGAGCTGTTTTTT. It yields the protein CASSSYGTSGTNTGELFF. Looking up the rest from reference TRBV7-3 and TRBJ2-2 gives the full variable domain: GAGVSQTPSNKVTEKGKYVELRCDPISGHTALYWYRQSLGQGPEFLIYFQGTGAADDSGLPNDRFFAVRPEGSVSTLKIQRTERGDSAVYLCASSSYGTSGTNTGELFFGEGSRLTVL.

J is TRBJ1-5 and V is TRBV6-5; D is perhaps TRBD1 (6 bases). Germline values: CDR1 MNHEY, CDR2 SVGAGI. The CDR3 runs to 13 residues. V was trimmed by 5 bases and J by 6 bases, leaving 11 bases between them. CDR3 loop: CASSVSRGQPQHF. Here the CDR3 DNA reads TGTGCCAGCAGTGTGTCCAGGGGTCAGCCCCAGCATTTT.

The CDR3 sequence: CASRSDRRGNQPQHF. DNA for the CDR3: TGTGCCAGCAGATCGGACAGGAGGGGCAATCAGCCCCAGCATTTT. V is TRBV28 and J is TRBJ1-5; 7 bases map to TRBD1. V was clipped by 6 bases and J by 2 bases; unmatched bases: 7. Germline V gene lookup returns CDR1 MDHEN and CDR2 SYDVKM. This CDR3 comprises 15 residues.

The V and J genes are TRBV29-1 and TRBJ1-2; TRBD1 might be the D (5 bases). There are 12 residues in the CDR3. Per the germline V gene, CDR1 is SQVTM and CDR2 is ANQGSEA. V shed 6 bases and J shed 2 bases, with 10 bases lying between them. The CDR3 protein is CSVLEGNYGYTF. CDR3 DNA: TGCAGCGTCCTGGAGGGGAACTATGGCTACACCTTC. The whole variable domain, filled in from reference TRBV29-1 and TRBJ1-2, reads SAVISQKPSRDICQRGTSLTIQCQVDSQVTMMFWYRQQPGQSLTLIATANQGSEATYESGFVIDKFPISRPNLTFSTLTVSNMSPEDSSIYLCSVLEGNYGYTFGSGTRLTVV.

The chain uses TRBV11-2 and TRBJ2-2; TRBD2 matches at 7 bases. Germline-derived CDR1 and CDR2 are SGHAT and FQNNGV. CDR3 length: 15 amino acids. Losses at the gene ends were 5 bases for V and 3 bases for J; bases not matched to a gene: 6. The CDR3 DNA follows: TGTGCCAGCAGCCCTAGCGGCCGAGACACCGGGGAGCTGTTTTTT. It specifies CASSPSGRDTGELFF.

A few counts support this clone. The chain carries TRBV7-2 and TRBJ1-1, with D possibly being TRBD1 (5 bases). Between the trimmed V and J ends, which lost 5 bases and 0 bases, there was a span of 16 bases. In germline, CDR1 is SGHTA, CDR2 FQGNSA. The CDR3 spans 16 residues. In nucleotides, the CDR3 is TGTGCCAGCAGCCCGAGCACAGGCGTCTTGAACACTGAAGCTTTCTTT. Its translation: CASSPSTGVLNTEAFF.